This T cell receptor beta chain emerged from a study of T cell responses to AZD1222 COVID-19 vaccine. Whole-study findings and limits: Reports say nearly half of spike-specific TCRs go after unmutated variant regions. Repertoire samples came only from after the peak T cell response.

Deletions cut 3 bases from V and 10 bases from J, with 17 bases between. The CDR3 sequence is 14 residues long. Germline V lookup: CDR1 LGHDT, CDR2 YNNKEL (reference sequence). Comments on this clone: As yet, its antigen is unknown.

The assay was immunoSEQ multiplex PCR, and TCRdb's table has in-frame clones only and misses some. The sample has roughly 150,000 clones, 90% to 95% seen once. The V call is TRBV3-1 (or the pseudogene TRBV3-2), the J call TRBJ2-3, with unresolved D. The receptor was derived from an adult who received the AZD1222 COVID-19 vaccine. Sequences were derived from peripheral blood, sampled 28 days after the second AZD1222 dose. The CDR3 sequence is CASSHSRPAPPQYF. As DNA, the CDR3 is TGTGCCAGCAGCCACTCCAGGCCCGCACCCCCGCAGTATTTT.